This paragraph covers one TCR beta chain sequence. The data stem from a study of blood T cell repertoires in COVID-19. Clones were sequenced by immunoSEQ multiplex PCR, and TCRdb holds only the in-frame ones, with some missing. The sample consists of a few hundred thousand clones, more than 85% of them appearing once. This CDR3 region has 15 residues. Germline assignment: CDR1 SGHRS and CDR2 YFSETQ. V gave up 2 bases and J gave up 7 bases, with 18 bases separating them. Sequenced sample: peripheral blood. This receptor was obtained from a man aged 55 to 70 with acute or convalescent COVID-19. This sequence joins TRBV5-1 and TRBJ2-5, with D perhaps TRBD1 (7 bases). The CDR3 coding sequence is TGCGCCAGCAGCTTCGAACCGGGGACAGCGGGGACCCAGTACTTC. This gives the protein CASSFEPGTAGTQYF.